This is a list of T cell receptor beta chains from one sample in a study of blood T cell repertoires in COVID-19. The data were produced by immunoSEQ multiplex PCR, yet TCRdb's version contains in-frame clones alone and is incomplete. Of around 220,000 clones listed, 90% are singletons. Source material: PBMCs or T cells enriched from blood (not recorded which). The receptors were gathered from a man aged 30-40 years who had been exposed to COVID-19. The CDR3 runs from the conserved cysteine through the conserved F or W. D genes are given only for firm matches. Clone size, where shown, is once, few, many, or a class for clones that have expanded.

d_call,v_call,j_call,clone_size,cdr3_nt,cdr3_aa
NA,TRBV10-2,TRBJ2-1,once,TGCGCCAGCACGGAGAGTGAATACAATGAGCAGTTCTTC,CASTESEYNEQFF
NA,TRBV6-5,TRBJ1-5,NA,TGTGCCAGTTGGGACCAAGGGAGGGATCAGCCCCAGCATTTT,CASWDQGRDQPQHF
NA,TRBV6-4,TRBJ2-2,NA,TGTGCCAGCAGTGACGGGGGGTTACTCCACGGGGAGCTGTTTTTT,CASSDGGLLHGELFF
NA,TRBV30,TRBJ1-3,many,TGTGCCTGGAGTGTACGGAGCGGTCCCTCTGGAAACACCATATATTTT,CAWSVRSGPSGNTIYF
NA,TRBV5-8,TRBJ2-1,NA,TGTGCCAGCAGCTTTCCGGACAGTTACAATGAGCAGTTCTTC,CASSFPDSYNEQFF
TRBD2,TRBV19,TRBJ2-2,NA,TGTGCCAGTAGTGGGGGGGCCGGGGAGCTGTTTTTT,CASSGGAGELFF
NA,TRBV4-3,TRBJ1-4,NA,TGCGCCAGCAGCCCCTTATCCGGGACAAGGTGGGAAAAACTGTTTTTT,CASSPLSGTRWEKLFF
TRBD1,TRBV7-2,TRBJ2-6,NA,TGTGCCAGCAGCTTGAGGACAGGGGGGGCCGCTGGGGCCAACGTCCTGACTTTC,CASSLRTGGAAGANVLTF
NA,TRBV6-1,TRBJ2-3,NA,TGTGCCAGCAGTGAAGCAGGGGTCGGTGATACGCAGTATTTT,CASSEAGVGDTQYF
NA,TRBV9,TRBJ1-2,NA,TGTGCCAGCAACCGAGGGGGACACTATGGCTACACCTTC,CASNRGGHYGYTF
NA,TRBV6-1,TRBJ1-5,NA,TGTGCCAGCAGTGAAGCTTTAAGCAATCAGCCCCAGCATTTT,CASSEALSNQPQHF
TRBD1,TRBV7-2,TRBJ1-2,NA,TGTGCCAGCACCCTCGAGGGGGCCTATGGCTACACCTTC,CASTLEGAYGYTF
NA,TRBV2,TRBJ2-5,NA,TGTGCCAATCAAAAACAGGGATATCAAGAGACCCAGTACTTC,CANQKQGYQETQYF
TRBD2,TRBV2,TRBJ2-5,NA,TGTGCCAGCAGGAGACTAGCGGGGCAAGAGACCCAGTACTTC,CASRRLAGQETQYF
NA,TRBV19,TRBJ2-1,NA,TGTGCCAGTAGTACCCACAGGGTCACCTACAATGAGCAGTTCTTC,CASSTHRVTYNEQFF
NA,TRBV10-3,TRBJ2-2,NA,TGTGCCATCAGTGAGCCAGGGAATGCGAACACCGGGGAGCTGTTTTTT,CAISEPGNANTGELFF
NA,TRBV3-1/TRBV3-2,TRBJ1-1,NA,TGTGCCAGCAGCTTCGACAGGAACACTGAAGCTTTCTTT,CASSFDRNTEAFF
NA,TRBV9,TRBJ1-3,NA,TGTGCCAGCAGCGTGGACGGGAGGGTTGGAAACACCATATATTTT,CASSVDGRVGNTIYF
NA,TRBV29-1,TRBJ2-7,NA,TGCAGCGTTGAAGTTCAGGGGTCCTACGAGCAGTACTTC,CSVEVQGSYEQYF
NA,TRBV24-1,TRBJ1-1,NA,TGTGCCACCAGTGATTATGAGGGCATAACTGAAGCTTTCTTT,CATSDYEGITEAFF
TRBD2,TRBV7-2,TRBJ2-3,NA,TGTGCCAGCAGCTTAGCGGGGAGCGGGGGACCCACTGATACGCAGTATTTT,CASSLAGSGGPTDTQYF
NA,TRBV14,TRBJ1-2,NA,TGTGCCAGCAGCCAACTCGGGTTTAACTATGGCTACACCTTC,CASSQLGFNYGYTF
TRBD1,TRBV28,TRBJ1-5,NA,TGTGCCCCTCAGGGGGGCGATAGCAATCAGCCCCAGCATTTT,CAPQGGDSNQPQHF
TRBD1,TRBV29-1,TRBJ2-7,NA,TGCAGCGTTCAACGAGGACAGGGCTACGAGCAGTACTTC,CSVQRGQGYEQYF
TRBD1,TRBV18,TRBJ1-5,NA,TGTGCCAGCTCAGGGGGACAGGGGATGACCCAGCATTTT,CASSGGQGMTQHF
NA,TRBV19,TRBJ1-2,NA,TGTGCCAGTAGTATAGATCTCCGGGGTGGAGCTAGCACCTTC,CASSIDLRGGASTF
TRBD1,TRBV4-1,TRBJ2-7,NA,TGCGCCAGCAGCCAACCGGGACAGAGAGTCGAGCAGTACTTC,CASSQPGQRVEQYF
NA,TRBV7-2,TRBJ2-1,NA,TGTGCCAGCAGCTCTAGGGGGGGGCAGTTCTTC,CASSSRGGQFF
NA,TRBV15,TRBJ1-4,few,TGTGCCACCAGCAGTCCTAGTGGCGAGCGTGGTGAAAAACTGTTTTTT,CATSSPSGERGEKLFF
NA,TRBV7-3,TRBJ1-4,NA,TGTGCCAGCAGCAGTTGGCCTAATGAAAAACTGTTTTTT,CASSSWPNEKLFF
TRBD2,TRBV2,TRBJ2-5,NA,TGTGCCAGCAGTGAAGTCGGGGGGTTCCAAGAGACCCAGTACTTC,CASSEVGGFQETQYF
NA,TRBV9,TRBJ2-1,once,TGTGCCAGCAGCCCCGTCGGGTCTTACGATGAGCAGTTCTTC,CASSPVGSYDEQFF
TRBD1,TRBV5-5,TRBJ1-4,NA,TGTGCCAGCAGCTTGGCGTCAGGGGGATCTAATGAAAAACTGTTTTTT,CASSLASGGSNEKLFF
NA,TRBV27,TRBJ2-7,NA,TGTGCCAGCAGAGAGGGAGGGGGGCTTACGGTCCTGTACTTC,CASREGGGLTVLYF
TRBD1,TRBV7-9,TRBJ2-1,NA,TGTGCCAGCAGCTTGGGACAGGGATACTCCTACAATGAGCAGTTCTTC,CASSLGQGYSYNEQFF
NA,TRBV30,TRBJ2-5,NA,TGTGCCGGAACCGGGACTCTCCAGGAGACCCAGTACTTC,CAGTGTLQETQYF
TRBD1,TRBV18,TRBJ2-7,NA,TGTGCCAGCTCCCCAACCGGGACAGGGGTCTCCTACGAGCAGTACTTC,CASSPTGTGVSYEQYF
NA,TRBV21-1,TRBJ2-1,NA,TGTGCCAGCAGCAAAGCCGGATATGCGGGGGGAACCTACAATGAGCAGTTCTTC,CASSKAGYAGGTYNEQFF
TRBD2,TRBV19,TRBJ2-7,NA,TGTGCCAGTACCTCAACTAGCGGGGGGGTATACGAGCAGTACTTC,CASTSTSGGVYEQYF
TRBD1,TRBV2,TRBJ2-7,NA,TGTGCCAGCAGTGATCACCGGGACAGGGCGAGCTACGAGCAGTACTTC,CASSDHRDRASYEQYF
TRBD2,TRBV7-6,TRBJ2-1,NA,TGTGCCAGCAGCTTTAACGGGGGGGCATACAATGAGCAGTTCTTC,CASSFNGGAYNEQFF
TRBD2,TRBV11-2,TRBJ2-1,NA,TGTGCCAGCAGCCCGTACTCTTCTAGCGGGGGTGCCAATGAGCAGTTCTTC,CASSPYSSSGGANEQFF